The rows below give T cell receptor beta chains drawn from one sample of a study of PD-L1 blockade in urothelial cancer. Sequencing used immunoSEQ multiplex PCR; TCRdb keeps in-frame clones, though not all of them. This sample yields some 100,000 clones, of which approximately 91% are seen a single time; 0.92% belongs to the top ten. The source material was PBMCs, sampled around atezolizumab (anti-PD-L1) treatment. The receptors stem from an elderly woman with urothelial cancer. CDR3s include the opening cysteine and the closing phenylalanine or tryptophan. Each record gives: CDR3 protein, CDR3 DNA, J gene, D gene, clone size, CDR3 length, V gene. The D gene is left open where the match is weak. The size field is filled for only some rows; it gives once, few, many or a size class.

CASREGQGSNQPQHF TGTGCCAGCAGAGAGGGACAGGGAAGCAATCAGCCCCAGCATTTT TRBJ1-5 TRBD1 - 15 TRBV6-1
CASSYRPLGNNEQFF TGTGCCAGCAGTTACAGACCCCTAGGCAACAATGAGCAGTTCTTC TRBJ2-1 - - 15 TRBV6-5
CASSFLGGDTEAFF TGCGCCAGCAGCTTCCTCGGGGGGGATACTGAAGCTTTCTTT TRBJ1-1 - - 14 TRBV5-1
CASSSTLTGGGEQYF TGTGCCAGCAGTTCCACTCTGACAGGGGGTGGCGAGCAGTACTTC TRBJ2-7 TRBD1 - 15 TRBV6-5
CASSWTGVSEQYF TGTGCCAGCAGCTGGACAGGGGTTTCTGAGCAGTATTTT TRBJ2-3 TRBD1 - 13 TRBV7-2
CSASGEYNEQFF TGCAGCGCCTCAGGGGAGTACAATGAGCAGTTCTTC TRBJ2-1 - - 12 TRBV29-1
CATSPRTVGLATNEKLFF TGTGCCACCAGCCCGCGGACTGTGGGCCTTGCAACTAATGAAAAACTGTTTTTT TRBJ1-4 - - 18 TRBV15
CASSKQGRPNEKLFF TGTGCCAGCAGTAAACAGGGGAGACCTAATGAAAAACTGTTTTTT TRBJ1-4 TRBD1 - 15 TRBV28
CATSRDLRPMEQYF TGTGCCACCAGCAGAGATCTACGTCCGATGGAGCAGTACTTC TRBJ2-7 - - 14 TRBV15
CASTTGLNTEAFF TGTGCCAGCACAACAGGCCTCAACACTGAAGCTTTCTTT TRBJ1-1 - - 13 TRBV28
CASSLAGYEQFF TGTGCCAGCAGCCTAGCTGGGTATGAGCAGTTCTTC TRBJ2-1 - - 12 TRBV5-6
CASKKEGGADTQYF TGTGCCAGCAAAAAGGAGGGAGGGGCAGATACGCAGTATTTT TRBJ2-3 TRBD2 - 14 TRBV7-8
CSASRDYGYTF TGCAGTGCTTCCCGGGACTATGGCTACACCTTC TRBJ1-2 - - 11 TRBV20-1
CASSSLSNQPQHF TGTGCCAGTAGTAGTCTCAGCAATCAGCCCCAGCATTTT TRBJ1-5 - - 13 TRBV19
CASSVGLAGAYEQYF TGTGCCAGCAGCGTAGGACTAGCGGGAGCTTACGAGCAGTACTTC TRBJ2-7 TRBD2 - 15 TRBV9
CASSVEGDQPQHF TGTGCCAGCAGCGTAGAGGGGGACCAGCCCCAGCATTTT TRBJ1-5 - - 13 TRBV9
CASSSSGLTFPSYNEQFF TGTGCCAGCAGCTCGAGTGGACTAACCTTTCCCTCCTACAATGAGCAGTTCTTC TRBJ2-1 - - 18 TRBV7-2
CAISETGTGQMVGQYF TGTGCCATCAGTGAAACCGGGACAGGCCAAATGGTGGGGCAGTACTTC TRBJ2-7 TRBD1 - 16 TRBV10-3
CASSFGRADDTQYF TGTGCCAGCAGCTTCGGGAGGGCCGATGATACGCAGTATTTT TRBJ2-3 TRBD2 - 14 TRBV5-5
CASSSGQAQETQYF TGTGCCAGCAGCAGTGGACAGGCCCAAGAGACCCAGTACTTC TRBJ2-5 TRBD1 - 14 TRBV5-4
CASSPLVIRGSSTDTQYF TGTGCCAGCTCACCACTAGTTATCCGGGGAAGTAGCACAGATACGCAGTATTTT TRBJ2-3 - - 18 TRBV18
CASSSRAGGNYGYTF TGTGCCAGCAGCTCACGGGCTGGGGGCAACTATGGCTACACCTTC TRBJ1-2 - once 15 TRBV7-3
CASSFQSNQPQHF TGTGCCAGCAGCTTCCAGAGCAATCAGCCCCAGCATTTT TRBJ1-5 - - 13 TRBV7-8
CASSLDKGQSYGYTF TGTGCCAGCAGCTTAGATAAAGGACAGAGCTATGGCTACACCTTC TRBJ1-2 - - 15 TRBV11-2
CASSPLDRSSGNTIYF TGTGCCAGCTCACCATTGGACAGATCCTCTGGAAACACCATATATTTT TRBJ1-3 - - 16 TRBV18
CASSASGGPYEQYF TGTGCCAGTAGTGCCTCGGGAGGGCCGTACGAGCAGTACTTC TRBJ2-7 TRBD2 - 14 TRBV19
CASSASGARTEAFF TGTGCCAGCAGCGCCAGCGGGGCGAGGACTGAAGCTTTCTTT TRBJ1-1 - few 14 TRBV7-9
CASSHRGTSGFEQFF TGTGCCAGCAGTCACAGGGGGACTAGCGGGTTCGAGCAGTTCTTC TRBJ2-1 TRBD2 - 15 TRBV27
CASSQRTGGFLIEKLFF TGTGCCAGCAGCCAACGGACAGGGGGTTTTCTTATCGAAAAACTGTTTTTT TRBJ1-4 TRBD1 - 17 TRBV14
CATSRNRDRVTEAFF TGTGCCACCAGCAGAAACCGGGACAGGGTAACTGAAGCTTTCTTT TRBJ1-1 TRBD1 - 15 TRBV15
CASSYYAGQGAGEQFF TGTGCCAGCAGCTACTATGCAGGACAGGGGGCGGGTGAGCAGTTCTTC TRBJ2-1 TRBD1 once 16 TRBV7-3
CAWRGQGRSTEAFF TGTGCCTGGAGGGGACAGGGAAGGAGTACTGAAGCTTTCTTT TRBJ1-1 TRBD1 - 14 TRBV30
CASRAGSDTQYF TGTGCCAGCCGTGCGGGTTCGGATACGCAGTATTTT TRBJ2-3 - - 12 TRBV7-2
CTSSHPTSGRSHEQYF TGCACCAGCAGCCACCCGACTAGCGGGAGAAGCCACGAGCAGTACTTC TRBJ2-7 - - 16 TRBV1
CASSLGTALSGANVLTF TGTGCCAGCAGCTTGGGGACAGCCCTCTCTGGGGCCAACGTCCTGACTTTC TRBJ2-6 - - 17 TRBV5-8
CASSLTSGSYEQYF TGTGCCAGCAGCCTCACTAGCGGGAGCTACGAGCAGTACTTC TRBJ2-7 TRBD2 - 14 TRBV7-7
CASSLAGGALGYGYTF TGCGCCAGCAGCTTGGCGGGGGGTGCTCTCGGCTATGGCTACACCTTC TRBJ1-2 - - 16 TRBV5-1
CASSFAQGGTQYF TGTGCCAGCAGTTTTGCTCAGGGGGGGACCCAGTACTTC TRBJ2-5 - - 13 TRBV28
CASRAGRGGFQPQHF TGTGCCAGCAGGGCGGGTCGGGGGGGTTTTCAGCCCCAGCATTTT TRBJ1-5 - - 15 TRBV27
CASSRGLAGITREQYF TGTGCCAGCAGTCGGGGACTAGCGGGTATTACGAGGGAGCAGTACTTC TRBJ2-7 TRBD2 - 16 TRBV27
CASRQALSTEAFF TGTGCCTCCCGACAAGCCCTGAGCACTGAAGCTTTCTTT TRBJ1-1 - - 13 TRBV6-5
CASQGAVDTEAFF TGTGCCAGCCAGGGGGCGGTGGACACTGAAGCTTTCTTT TRBJ1-1 TRBD1 - 13 TRBV19